This TCR beta chain is drawn from a study of cytomegalovirus exposure and HLA in healthy donors. Study in general: Out of about 360 genotyped donors, about 81% belonged to the Caucasian-associated ancestry cluster.

Germline V gene lookup returns CDR1 SEHNR and CDR2 FQNEAQ (reference sequence). V lost 1 base and J 6 bases, leaving 12 bases between the germline ends. The CDR3 runs 14 residues. A multiplex PCR was run with 60 Vbeta primers and 13 Jbeta primers. Clones were read by immunoSEQ multiplex PCR, and TCRdb kept only the in-frame ones, dropping some. The data show roughly 55,000 clones, around 85% seen once. Note on this clone: As yet, its antigen is unknown.

Findings of the study overall: An analysis was carried out at a later point. It showed that HLA-associated TCR beta chains were more clonally expanded than equally common non-associated chains. It was reported that the classifier diagnosed cytomegalovirus status with high specificity and sensitivity in both the original and validation cohorts. Researchers had no immune exposure information except CMV serostatus available.

This receptor was taken from a boy between 5 and 17 years old in good health and CMV-seropositive. The V gene is TRBV7-9, the J gene TRBJ1-2; D is unclear. Source material: PBMCs. The CDR3 loop is CASSLGPGADGYTF. CDR3 bases: TGTGCCAGCAGCTTAGGACCTGGAGCCGATGGCTACACCTTC. The variable domain in full, completed from reference TRBV7-9 and TRBJ1-2, reads DTGVSQNPRHKITKRGQNVTFRCDPISEHNRLYWYRQTLGQGPEFLTYFQNEAQLEKSRLLSDRFSAERPKGSFSTLEIQRTEQGDSAMYLCASSLGPGADGYTFGSGTRLTVV.